The 32 T cell receptor beta chains presented below share a single source sample, sequenced in a study of cytotoxic CD8 clonotypes in ibrutinib-treated CLL. The table came from immunoSEQ multiplex PCR; TCRdb's copy has only in-frame clones and leaves some out. The table lists about 160,000 clones, nearly 90% of them singletons, with about 2.9% in the top ten. The source was PBMCs, collected at disease progression, from a patient treated with ibrutinib. The receptors were gathered from a human donor with chronic lymphocytic leukemia.

The J gene is TRBJ1-1, the V gene TRBV30; D remains unclear. Trimming removed 1 base from V and 5 bases from J, with 8 bases in between. Looked up from germline, CDR1 is GTSNPN and CDR2 is SVGIG (reference sequence). This CDR3 has 12 residues. The CDR3 sequence: CAWSALGTEAFF. Here the CDR3 DNA reads TGTGCCTGGAGTGCATTGGGGACTGAAGCTTTCTTT. Complete variable domain (other parts from reference TRBV30 and TRBJ1-1): SQTIHQWPATLVQPVGSPLSLECTVEGTSNPNLYWYRQAAGRGLQLLFYSVGIGQISSEVPQNLSASRPQDRQFILSSKKLLLSDSGFYLCAWSALGTEAFFGQGTRLTVV.

The V call is TRBV30, the J call TRBJ1-2; a weak D match, TRBD1 (6 bases). Germline assignment: CDR1 GTSNPN and CDR2 SVGIG (reference sequence). The CDR3 has 15 amino acids. Trimming shortened V by 2 bases and J by 0 bases, and 13 bases separated the two germline ends. Written as DNA, the CDR3 is TGTGCCTGGAGTAGGCCAGGGGAAACTAACTATGGCTACACCTTC. Translated: CAWSRPGETNYGYTF.

The J gene is TRBJ2-4, the V gene TRBV2, with D uncertain. V was trimmed by 8 bases and J by 0 bases, leaving 11 bases between them. The CDR3 totals 14 residues. Germline CDR1 is SNHLY and CDR2 is FYNNEI. The CDR3 DNA reads as TGTGCCAGCCAAAGACAAATAGCCAAAAACATTCAGTACTTC. Residues: CASQRQIAKNIQYF.

The chain carries TRBV1 and TRBJ2-2; the DNA was not used to check the table's D call, TRBD2. TRBV1 is a pseudogene segment. The CDR3 extends over 18 amino acids. The CDR3 DNA sequence: TGCACCAGCAGCCAAGATGGCAGTCCTAGCGGGAGCACCGGGGAGCTGTTTTTT. It is translated as CTSSQDGSPSGSTGELFF.

The chain links TRBV5-4 to TRBJ1-1, with 7 bases identical to TRBD1. Germline V gives CDR1 SGHNT, CDR2 YYREEE (reference sequence). CDR3 size: 16 residues. The ends lost 2 bases at V and 5 bases at J; junction bases unmatched: 12. In DNA form, the CDR3 reads TGTGCCAGCAGCTTTGGGCCAGGGGGGGGTCGGACTGAAGCTTTCTTT. As protein: CASSFGPGGGRTEAFF.

The V gene is TRBV15, the J gene TRBJ1-1; D remains ambiguous. Trimming cost V 0 bases and J 10 bases, with 15 bases left between them. Germline values: CDR1 LNHNV, CDR2 YYDKDF (reference sequence). CDR3 length: 14 residues. CDR3 coding DNA: TGTGCCACCAGCAGAGATCGTGTAAAGGCAGGAGCTTTCTTT. Translated: CATSRDRVKAGAFF.

The rearrangement links TRBV11-2 to TRBJ1-1; D is unclear. Trimming removed 5 bases at V and 1 base at J, with 8 bases between. The CDR3 is made up of 13 amino acids. Germline lookup yields CDR1 SGHAT and CDR2 FQNNGV. The CDR3, as DNA: TGTGCCAGCAGCATCGCCAGGAACACTGAAGCTTTCTTT. This sequence encodes CASSIARNTEAFF.

The chain has TRBV11-3 and TRBJ2-3; D is perhaps TRBD2 (6 bases). This CDR3 spans 17 amino acids. V was shortened by 5 bases and J by 3 bases, with 21 bases between the two germline ends. Germline CDR1 reads SGHNT; CDR2 reads YENEEA. The CDR3: CASSPIPIGGKTDTQYF. Written as DNA, the CDR3 is TGTGCCAGCAGCCCAATCCCCATTGGGGGGAAGACAGATACGCAGTATTTT. The variable domain in full, with the rest retrieved from reference TRBV11-3 and TRBJ2-3, is EAGVVQSPRYKIIEKKQPVAFWCNPISGHNTLYWYLQNLGQGPELLIRYENEEAVDDSQLPKDRFSAERLKGVDSTLKIQPAELGDSAVYLCASSPIPIGGKTDTQYFGPGTRLTVL.

The CDR3 DNA reads TGCGCCAGCAGCCCTAGGGGACTGCTAGTAGAAGATACGCAGTATTTT. Translation gives CASSPRGLLVEDTQYF. The rearrangement uses TRBV4-1 and TRBJ2-3; D perhaps matches TRBD2 (6 bases). The CDR3 runs to 16 residues. Trimming stripped 4 bases from V and 5 bases from J, with 19 bases between. Per the germline V gene, CDR1 is MGHRA and CDR2 is YSYEKL.

The rearrangement uses TRBV12-5 and TRBJ1-1; maybe TRBD1 (6 bases). V was pared by 2 bases and J by 0 bases, with 13 bases between. The CDR3 has 16 amino acids. In germline, CDR1 is LGHNT, CDR2 FRNRAP. CDR3 DNA: TGTGCTAGTGGTTTGCCACAGGGATACCTGAACACTGAAGCTTTCTTT. Translation: CASGLPQGYLNTEAFF. The entire variable domain, with the rest obtained from reference TRBV12-5 and TRBJ1-1, is as follows: DARVTQTPRHKVTEMGQEVTMRCQPILGHNTVFWYRQTMMQGLELLAYFRNRAPLDDSGMPKDRFSAEMPDATLATLKIQPSEPRDSAVYFCASGLPQGYLNTEAFFGQGTRLTVV.

This chain connects TRBV5-1 to TRBJ1-2; a weak D match, TRBD1 (6 bases). CDR1 and CDR2 (germline): SGHRS, YFSETQ. The CDR3 loop spans 14 amino acids. Trimming took off 0 bases at V and 3 bases at J, with 9 bases between the two ends. CDR3 loop: CASSLGGGDYGYTF. The DNA for the CDR3 is TGCGCCAGCAGCTTGGGCGGGGGCGACTATGGCTACACCTTC.

This sequence joins TRBV4-3 and TRBJ2-7; D is undetermined. Germline loops: CDR1 LGHNA, CDR2 YSLEER. V dropped 0 bases and J dropped 2 bases, with 11 bases sitting between them. There are 15 residues in the CDR3. CDR3 bases: TGCGCCAGCAGCCAAGATTCGGGTGGGACCTACGAGCAGTACTTC. Its protein product is CASSQDSGGTYEQYF.

This clone turned up a few times. The V and J genes are TRBV2 and TRBJ2-7; tentatively, D is TRBD2 (6 bases). This CDR3 has 14 residues. Trimming cost V 4 bases and J 2 bases, with 12 bases left between them. The germline V gene encodes CDR1 SNHLY and CDR2 FYNNEI. The CDR3 here is CASSVWGETYEQYF. CDR3 sequence (DNA): TGTGCCAGCAGTGTCTGGGGGGAAACCTACGAGCAGTACTTC.

The chain links TRBV20-1 to TRBJ2-1, with D hard to call. The CDR3 is made up of 10 amino acids. Germline V lookup: CDR1 DFQATT, CDR2 SNEGSKA (reference sequence). V was pared by 6 bases and J by 7 bases, with 7 bases between. DNA of the CDR3: TGCAGTGCGTTGGTAAATGAGCAGTTCTTC. As protein: CSALVNEQFF.

The V gene is TRBV2, the J gene TRBJ1-1; the D is unclear. Trimming removed 9 bases at V and 5 bases at J, with 10 bases between. CDR1 is SNHLY, CDR2 FYNNEI, per germline. This CDR3 region has 11 residues. The CDR3 spells CASTSNTEAFF. The CDR3 bases are TGTGCCAGTACCTCCAATACTGAAGCTTTCTTT.

V and J are TRBV5-1 and TRBJ2-1, with D maybe TRBD1 (6 bases). Germline loops: CDR1 SGHRS, CDR2 YFSETQ. Trimming removed 0 bases from V and 6 bases from J, with 10 bases in between. The CDR3 extends over 14 amino acids. In nucleotides, the CDR3 is TGCGCCAGCAGCTTGGACGGACAGAGCAATGAGCAGTTCTTC. Translation gives CASSLDGQSNEQFF.

This clone was picked up one time. The chain combines TRBV2 with TRBJ2-3; 11 nucleotides line up with TRBD2. CDR1 and CDR2 from the germline V gene are SNHLY and FYNNEI. V gave up 6 bases and J gave up 4 bases; unmatched junction bases: 6. CDR3 length equals 15 residues. The CDR3 coding sequence is TGTGCCAGCAGGGCAGTGGGACTAGCGGCAGATACGCAGTATTTT. It specifies CASRAVGLAADTQYF.

The J gene is TRBJ1-1, the V gene TRBV28; D gene uncertain. The CDR3 is 11 amino acids. V lost 8 bases to trimming and J lost 1 base, with 5 bases between them. Germline values: CDR1 MDHEN, CDR2 SYDVKM. CDR3 DNA: TGTGCCAGCGTCCGGAACACTGAAGCTTTCTTT. This sequence encodes CASVRNTEAFF.

This rearrangement joins TRBV10-3 to TRBJ1-1, with D possibly matching TRBD1 (5 bases). There are 15 residues in the CDR3. V dropped 3 bases and J dropped 1 base, with 12 bases sitting between them. Germline V gene data show CDR1 as ENHRY and CDR2 as SYGVKD. In nucleotides, the CDR3 is TGTGCCATCAGTGATTCAGGGCAGCCGAACACTGAAGCTTTCTTT. Protein: CAISDSGQPNTEAFF.

This clone occurred a few times. The rearrangement uses TRBV7-9 and TRBJ2-1; 8 nucleotides match TRBD1. Germline CDR1 SEHNR, CDR2 FQNEAQ (reference sequence). Unmatched junction bases numbered 9, after V lost 8 bases and J lost 0 bases. This CDR3 is 16 amino acids long. CDR3 loop: CASHNRGKSSYNEQFF. The CDR3, as DNA: TGTGCCAGCCATAACAGGGGGAAGAGCTCCTACAATGAGCAGTTCTTC.

The V call is TRBV29-1, the J call TRBJ1-1; D is undetermined. Trimming cost V 3 bases and J 6 bases, with 14 bases left between them. Looked up from germline, CDR1 is SQVTM and CDR2 is ANQGSEA. This CDR3 comprises 13 residues. The CDR3 region has the DNA TGCAGCGTTGATTACATGGGGTCCCCTGAAGCTTTCTTT. Translation gives CSVDYMGSPEAFF.

This clone was picked up one time. The V gene is TRBV27, the J gene TRBJ2-7, with 13 bases that match TRBD2. The germline V gene encodes CDR1 MNHEY and CDR2 SMNVEV (reference sequence). V lost 3 bases and J lost 4; bases outside the gene matches: 3. The CDR3 loop spans 15 amino acids. This chain's CDR3 is CASSFRTSGSYEQYF. In DNA form, the CDR3 reads TGTGCCAGCAGTTTCCGGACTAGCGGGAGTTACGAGCAGTACTTC.

The rearrangement links TRBV5-6 to TRBJ2-3, with D perhaps assigned TRBD1 or TRBD2 (5 bases each). V was clipped by 3 bases and J by 2 bases, with 13 bases between them. Germline lookup yields CDR1 SGHDT and CDR2 YYEEEE. The CDR3 loop spans 15 amino acids. The CDR3, as DNA: TGTGCCAGCAGCTCCCTGGGGGATTACACAGATACGCAGTATTTT. Translating gives CASSSLGDYTDTQYF.

This clone was recorded once. The chain recombines TRBV30 with TRBJ2-7; 12 nucleotides align to TRBD1. This CDR3 spans 16 amino acids. With V trimmed by 2 bases and J by 5 bases, 10 bases remained unmatched. The germline V gene encodes CDR1 GTSNPN and CDR2 SVGIG (reference sequence). The CDR3 spells CAWSYGGTGGSHEQYF. The CDR3 region has the DNA TGTGCCTGGAGTTATGGCGGGACAGGGGGCTCTCACGAGCAGTACTTC.

This chain links TRBV5-6 with TRBJ1-1; D not certain. V lost 2 bases and J lost 1, with 6 bases in between. CDR1 SGHDT and CDR2 YYEEEE come from the germline V gene. This CDR3 region has 13 residues. This CDR3 reads CASSFAGNTEAFF. In DNA, the CDR3 is TGTGCCAGCAGCTTCGCAGGGAACACTGAAGCTTTCTTT.

J is TRBJ1-2 and V is TRBV7-9; unclear D gene. The germline V and J ends were trimmed by 3 bases and 6 bases, with 11 bases remaining between them. This CDR3 contains 13 residues. Germline lookup yields CDR1 SEHNR and CDR2 FQNEAQ (reference sequence). CDR3 region: CASSLWEADGYTF. The CDR3 coding sequence is TGTGCCAGCAGCTTGTGGGAGGCGGATGGCTACACCTTC.

The V gene is TRBV30, the J gene TRBJ1-1; 7 positions match TRBD1. The germline gives CDR1 GTSNPN, CDR2 SVGIG (reference sequence). V shed 4 bases, J shed 8 bases, and the junction held 4 bases outside the gene matches. This CDR3 has 11 amino acids. The CDR3 bases are TGTGCCTGGACCCCAGGGGGGGAAGCTTTCTTT. Protein sequence: CAWTPGGEAFF. The full variable domain, with the rest looked up from reference TRBV30 and TRBJ1-1, is SQTIHQWPATLVQPVGSPLSLECTVEGTSNPNLYWYRQAAGRGLQLLFYSVGIGQISSEVPQNLSASRPQDRQFILSSKKLLLSDSGFYLCAWTPGGEAFFGQGTRLTVV.

The chain recombines TRBV11-2 with TRBJ2-1; 10 bases fit TRBD1. The CDR3 runs to 17 residues. The junction had 9 bases not matched to a gene; V was cut back by 0 bases and J by 7 bases. Germline V CDR1 and CDR2: SGHAT, FQNNGV. The CDR3 bases are TGTGCCAGCAGCTTAGAGGAACTAGACAGGGGGCGAAATGAGCAGTTCTTC. Residues: CASSLEELDRGRNEQFF.

This chain connects TRBV15 to TRBJ2-1, with D perhaps matching TRBD1 (6 bases). V was pared by 3 bases and J by 3 bases, with 12 bases between. Germline V lookup: CDR1 LNHNV, CDR2 YYDKDF (reference sequence). The CDR3 spans 15 residues. This CDR3 is CATSRETGVYNEQFF. CDR3 bases: TGTGCCACCAGCAGGGAGACAGGAGTCTACAATGAGCAGTTCTTC.

This clone was observed a handful of times. The J gene is TRBJ2-3, the V gene TRBV15; D is ambiguous. The CDR3 has 13 residues. The germline V gene has CDR1 LNHNV and CDR2 YYDKDF (reference sequence). The ends were cut back, 9 bases at V and 1 base at J, with 11 bases in the middle. The DNA for the CDR3 is TGTGCCACGAAGGGCGTGGGCACAGATACGCAGTATTTT. Translation gives CATKGVGTDTQYF.

DNA of the CDR3: TGTGCCAGCAGCCATCCGACTGACTCCTACGAGCAGTACTTC. It encodes CASSHPTDSYEQYF. The gene calls are TRBV7-9 and TRBJ2-7; D uncertain. Germline CDR1 and CDR2: SEHNR and FQNEAQ (reference sequence). V was trimmed by 5 bases and J by 0 bases, leaving 11 bases between them. The CDR3 extends over 14 amino acids. Drawing the rest from reference TRBV7-9 and TRBJ2-7, the complete variable domain is DTGVSQNPRHKITKRGQNVTFRCDPISEHNRLYWYRQTLGQGPEFLTYFQNEAQLEKSRLLSDRFSAERPKGSFSTLEIQRTEQGDSAMYLCASSHPTDSYEQYFGPGTRLTVT.

The V gene is TRBV2, the J gene TRBJ1-1, with unresolved D. The germline V and J ends were trimmed by 7 bases and 5 bases, with 23 bases remaining between them. CDR1 and CDR2 (germline): SNHLY, FYNNEI. The CDR3 consists of 16 residues. Here the CDR3 DNA reads TGTGCCAGCACTCACCCCAGTAGGGAGTTGGAGACTGAAGCTTTCTTT. It specifies CASTHPSRELETEAFF.